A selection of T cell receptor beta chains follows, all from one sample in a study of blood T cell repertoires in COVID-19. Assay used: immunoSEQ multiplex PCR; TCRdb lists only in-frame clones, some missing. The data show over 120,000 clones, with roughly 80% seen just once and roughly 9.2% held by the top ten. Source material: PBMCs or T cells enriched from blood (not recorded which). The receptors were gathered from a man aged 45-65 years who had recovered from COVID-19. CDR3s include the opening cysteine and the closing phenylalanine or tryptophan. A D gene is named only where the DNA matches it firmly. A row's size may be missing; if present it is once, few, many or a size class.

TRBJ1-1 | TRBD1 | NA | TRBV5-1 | CASSLLQGAGTEAFF | TGCGCCAGCAGCTTACTCCAGGGGGCTGGGACTGAAGCTTTCTTT
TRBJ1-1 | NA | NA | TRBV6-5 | CASRRLVRDTEAFF | TGTGCCAGCAGACGACTCGTGCGAGACACTGAAGCTTTCTTT
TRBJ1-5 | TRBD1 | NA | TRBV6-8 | CASERRGNRQGSNQPQHF | TGTGCCAGCGAAAGGCGAGGAAATCGACAGGGAAGCAATCAGCCCCAGCATTTT
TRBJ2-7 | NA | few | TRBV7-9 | CASSPLQGGQYF | TGTGCCAGCAGCCCCTTACAGGGCGGCCAGTACTTC
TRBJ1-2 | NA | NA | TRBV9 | CASNNRDGYTF | TGTGCCAGTAACAACAGGGACGGCTACACCTTC
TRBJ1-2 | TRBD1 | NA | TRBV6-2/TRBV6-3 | CASSYYQDRDGYTF | TGTGCCAGCAGTTACTACCAAGACAGGGATGGCTACACCTTC
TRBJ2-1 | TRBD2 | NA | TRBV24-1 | CATSGASGPYNEQFF | TGTGCCACCAGTGGTGCTAGCGGCCCCTACAATGAGCAGTTCTTC
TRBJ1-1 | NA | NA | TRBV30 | CAWSVSGRAFF | TGTGCCTGGAGTGTTTCAGGGAGGGCTTTCTTT
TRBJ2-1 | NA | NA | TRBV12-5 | CASGPGPRGGVDEQFF | TGTGCTAGTGGGCCGGGGCCAAGGGGGGGCGTAGATGAGCAGTTCTTC
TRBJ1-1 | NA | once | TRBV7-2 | CASSLIAMNTEAFF | TGTGCCAGCAGCTTAATAGCCATGAACACTGAAGCTTTCTTT
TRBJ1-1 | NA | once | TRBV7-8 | CASSVDRNTEAFF | TGTGCCAGCAGCGTCGACAGGAACACTGAAGCTTTCTTT